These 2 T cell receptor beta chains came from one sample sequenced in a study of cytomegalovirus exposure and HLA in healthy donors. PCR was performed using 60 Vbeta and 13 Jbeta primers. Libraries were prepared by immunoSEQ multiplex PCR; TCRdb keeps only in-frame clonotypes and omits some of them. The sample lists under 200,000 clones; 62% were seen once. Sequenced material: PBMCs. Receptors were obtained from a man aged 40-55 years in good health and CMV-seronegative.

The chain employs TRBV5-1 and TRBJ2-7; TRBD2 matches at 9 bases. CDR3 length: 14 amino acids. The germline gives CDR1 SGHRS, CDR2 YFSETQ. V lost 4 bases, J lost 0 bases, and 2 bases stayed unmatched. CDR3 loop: CASSQRGDSYEQYF. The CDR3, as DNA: TGCGCCAGCAGCCAGCGGGGGGACTCCTACGAGCAGTACTTC.

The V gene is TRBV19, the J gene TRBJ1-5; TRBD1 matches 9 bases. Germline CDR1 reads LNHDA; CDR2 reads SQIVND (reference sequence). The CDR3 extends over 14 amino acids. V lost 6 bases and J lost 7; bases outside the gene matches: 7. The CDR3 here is CASSHRGPGQPQHF. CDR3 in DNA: TGTGCCAGTAGCCACAGGGGGCCAGGACAGCCCCAGCATTTT. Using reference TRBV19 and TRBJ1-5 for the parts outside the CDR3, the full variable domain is DGGITQSPKYLFRKEGQNVTLSCEQNLNHDAMYWYRQDPGQGLRLIYYSQIVNDFQKGDIAEGYSVSREKKESFPLTVTSAQKNPTAFYLCASSHRGPGQPQHFGDGTRLSIL.